This entry lists 29 T cell receptor beta chains sequenced from one sample in a study of cytomegalovirus exposure and HLA in healthy donors. PCR was performed using 60 Vbeta and 13 Jbeta primers. Sequencing was performed with immunoSEQ multiplex PCR; in TCRdb, only in-frame clones are kept and a portion is missing. The table lists some 160,000 clones, 75% to 80% of them singletons. The sequenced sample consisted of PBMCs. These receptors came from a woman aged 25 to 45 in good health and CMV-seronegative.

This clone was recorded only once. The CDR3 bases are TGTGCCAGCACGGGGGGGGACGGCTACACCTTC. As protein: CASTGGDGYTF. This chain links TRBV27 with TRBJ1-2; perhaps TRBD1 as D (5 bases). CDR1 is MNHEY and CDR2 is SMNVEV in the germline V gene (reference sequence). This CDR3 has 11 residues. V was shortened by 7 bases and J by 8 bases, with 11 bases between the two germline ends.

The rearrangement uses TRBV10-3 and TRBJ2-3; TRBD1 is a possible D gene (6 bases). Germline CDR1 reads ENHRY; CDR2 reads SYGVKD. The CDR3 covers 14 residues. With 8 bases removed from V and 0 bases from J, the gap between germline ends came to 12 bases. The CDR3 coding sequence is TGTGCCATCGGTCGGACAGCTAGCACAGATACGCAGTATTTT. Protein: CAIGRTASTDTQYF.

V gene TRBV5-5 combines with J gene TRBJ1-1; D possibly corresponds to TRBD1 (5 bases). Trimming took 4 bases from V and 0 from J, leaving 16 bases between them. CDR3 length: 16 residues. Germline CDR1 is SGHKS and CDR2 is YYEKEE (reference sequence). In nucleotides, the CDR3 is TGTGCCAGCAGCCCCTACGCAAGGGGCCTGAACACTGAAGCTTTCTTT. It yields the protein CASSPYARGLNTEAFF.

The chain links TRBV18 to TRBJ2-7; TRBD1 aligns across 9 bases. The CDR3 consists of 15 residues. The germline gives CDR1 KGHSH, CDR2 LQKENI. V lost 6 bases, J lost 5 bases, and 11 bases stayed unmatched. The CDR3 here is CASSQPGTGQNEQYF. CDR3 coding DNA: TGTGCCAGCTCGCAGCCCGGGACAGGGCAGAACGAGCAGTACTTC. The whole variable domain, filled in from reference TRBV18 and TRBJ2-7, reads NAGVMQNPRHLVRRRGQEARLRCSPMKGHSHVYWYRQLPEEGLKFMVYLQKENIIDESGMPKERFSAEFPKEGPSILRIQQVVRGDSAAYFCASSQPGTGQNEQYFGPGTRLTVT.

The chain employs TRBV27 and TRBJ2-1; D might be TRBD2 (5 bases). Germline CDR1 reads MNHEY; CDR2 reads SMNVEV (reference sequence). V was trimmed by 2 bases and J by 4 bases, leaving 6 bases between them. This CDR3 spans 13 amino acids. The CDR3 region is CASSLPGYNEQFF. The CDR3 coding sequence is TGTGCCAGCAGTTTACCGGGGTACAATGAGCAGTTCTTC.

The rearrangement joins TRBV7-8 to TRBJ2-5; TRBD2 aligns across 8 bases. Per germline, CDR1 SGHVS and CDR2 FQNEAQ. The CDR3 is 14 residues long. V dropped 5 bases and J dropped 5; count of bases not matched to a gene: 7. For the CDR3, the DNA is TGTGCCAGCAGCATGAGGACTAGCTCGGAGACCCAGTACTTC. Translation: CASSMRTSSETQYF. The variable domain in full, completed from reference TRBV7-8 and TRBJ2-5, reads GAGVSQSPRYKVAKRGQDVALRCDPISGHVSLFWYQQALGQGPEFLTYFQNEAQLDKSGLPSDRFFAERPEGSVSTLKIQRTQQEDSAVYLCASSMRTSSETQYFGPGTRLLVL.

In DNA form, the CDR3 reads TGTGCCAGCTTGCTAGCGGGGAACGCCTACAATGAGCAGTTCTTC. Its protein is CASLLAGNAYNEQFF. The chain couples TRBV28 to TRBJ2-1, with TRBD2 identical over 9 bases. This CDR3 has 15 residues. Trimming at V came to 8 bases and at J to 2 bases, leaving 7 bases not matched to a gene. In germline, CDR1 is MDHEN, CDR2 SYDVKM.

The gene calls are TRBV27 and TRBJ1-2; D possibly corresponds to TRBD1 (5 bases). This CDR3 has 16 amino acids. V was shortened by 8 bases and J by 5 bases, with 24 bases between the two germline ends. In germline, CDR1 is MNHEY, CDR2 SMNVEV (reference sequence). The CDR3 DNA sequence: TGTGCCAGCGGTGAAACGCCGGCGACAGCCATTTATGGCTACACCTTC. It specifies CASGETPATAIYGYTF.

This sequence joins TRBV5-6 and TRBJ2-7; 8 bases align to TRBD1. The V gene's germline CDR1 is SGHDT and CDR2 YYEEEE. This CDR3 has 13 residues. Trimming took 2 bases from V and 4 from J; bases not matched to a gene: 2. DNA of the CDR3: TGTGCCAGCAGCTTACAGGGGGTGTACGAGCAGTACTTC. It encodes CASSLQGVYEQYF.

This clone was seen more than once but under ten times. The chain uses TRBV4-3 and TRBJ2-2, with 9 bases that match TRBD2. Trimming at V came to 0 bases and at J to 4 bases, leaving 6 bases not matched to a gene. Germline V gives CDR1 LGHNA, CDR2 YSLEER. This CDR3 contains 17 residues. CDR3: CASSQDVAGGVTGELFF. CDR3 in DNA: TGCGCCAGCAGCCAAGATGTCGCGGGGGGGGTCACCGGGGAGCTGTTTTTT.

The J gene is TRBJ1-1, the V gene TRBV9, with D possibly TRBD1 on 5 matching bases. The CDR3 has 14 residues. Between the trimmed V and J ends, which lost 3 bases and 6 bases, there was a span of 15 bases. From germline, CDR1 is SGDLS and CDR2 YYNGEE. CDR3 DNA: TGTGCCAGCAGCGCCCAGGGCGGGGTCTCTGAAGCTTTCTTT. Its translation: CASSAQGGVSEAFF.

The chain recombines TRBV7-9 with TRBJ2-5; D possibly corresponds to TRBD2 (5 bases). Deletions cut 0 bases from V and 4 bases from J, with 12 bases between. CDR1 and CDR2 from the germline V gene are SEHNR and FQNEAQ (reference sequence). The CDR3 contains 15 residues. The CDR3 is CASSLARRTSETQYF. DNA of the CDR3: TGTGCCAGCAGCTTAGCGCGGCGGACTTCAGAGACCCAGTACTTC.

This clone was observed a few times. The chain combines TRBV10-3 with TRBJ2-7, with TRBD2 as a possible D gene (5 bases). V was clipped by 2 bases and J by 6 bases, with 14 bases between them. This CDR3 is built from 14 residues. Germline CDR1 ENHRY, CDR2 SYGVKD. The CDR3 protein is CAISETVKGGEQYF. CDR3 nucleotides: TGTGCCATCAGTGAGACGGTTAAAGGAGGCGAGCAGTACTTC.

The chain is built from TRBV2 and TRBJ1-1; the D gene is possibly TRBD1 (5 bases). With 5 bases removed from V and 1 base from J, the gap between germline ends came to 11 bases. The CDR3 runs to 14 residues. Germline CDR1 SNHLY, CDR2 FYNNEI. The DNA of the CDR3 is TGTGCCAGCAGTACGACAGTAGGGAACACTGAAGCTTTCTTT. Amino acids: CASSTTVGNTEAFF.

This chain joins TRBV5-4 and TRBJ1-2, with a possible D match to TRBD1 (5 bases). With 4 bases removed from V and 4 bases from J, the gap between germline ends came to 14 bases. Germline V gives CDR1 SGHNT, CDR2 YYREEE (reference sequence). CDR3 length: 14 amino acids. Here the CDR3 reads CASSVIGVSYGYTF. DNA for the CDR3: TGTGCCAGCAGCGTGATAGGGGTTAGCTATGGCTACACCTTC.

The V gene is TRBV15, the J gene TRBJ1-5; tentatively, D is TRBD1 (5 bases). Deletions cut 2 bases from V and 6 bases from J, with 14 bases between. Germline values: CDR1 LNHNV, CDR2 YYDKDF (reference sequence). CDR3 length: 15 residues. This CDR3 reads CATSRPGPGVQPQHF. The DNA of the CDR3 is TGTGCCACCAGCAGACCGGGCCCGGGGGTTCAGCCCCAGCATTTT.

V usage is TRBV19 and J usage is TRBJ2-3; no clear D. This CDR3 region has 15 residues. Between the trimmed V and J ends, which lost 6 bases and 6 bases, there was a span of 19 bases. The germline gives CDR1 LNHDA, CDR2 SQIVND (reference sequence). DNA of the CDR3: TGTGCCAGTAGGCAGGATCAAACAGCCTCTGATACGCAGTATTTT. Encoded protein: CASRQDQTASDTQYF.

This chain joins TRBV5-6 and TRBJ1-1, with D perhaps TRBD1 (6 bases). Per the germline V gene, CDR1 is SGHDT and CDR2 is YYEEEE. The CDR3 runs 15 residues. Trimming stripped 4 bases from V and 0 bases from J, with 13 bases between. The CDR3 DNA is TGTGCCAGCAGCCACTATGACAGGCTGAACACTGAAGCTTTCTTT. Its protein is CASSHYDRLNTEAFF.

This clone was picked up a small number of times. V usage is TRBV5-1 and J usage is TRBJ2-1, with 7 positions matching TRBD2. CDR1 is SGHRS, CDR2 YFSETQ, per germline. Trimming at V came to 2 bases and at J to 9 bases, leaving 8 bases not matched to a gene. The CDR3 has 14 residues. The DNA of the CDR3 is TGCGCCAGCAGCTTAAGGTTGGGCGGGAGTGAGCAGTTCTTC. It specifies CASSLRLGGSEQFF.

This clone was detected a few times. DNA of the CDR3: TGTGCCGTGGGTGGTATGGGCGGGGGGTACAATGAGCAGTTCTTC. Translating it yields CAVGGMGGGYNEQFF. J is TRBJ2-1 and V is TRBV19, with TRBD2 identical over 8 bases. CDR3 length: 15 residues. The V and J ends lost 11 bases and 4 bases, in that order; junction bases with no gene match: 13. Germline V gene sequence: CDR1 LNHDA, CDR2 SQIVND (reference sequence).

The chain couples TRBV14 to TRBJ2-1, with 7 positions matching TRBD2. The CDR3 has 16 residues. The germline gives CDR1 SGHDN, CDR2 FVKESK. Germline trimming cut 8 bases from V and 4 bases from J; bases unmatched to any gene: 14. CDR3 region: CASCTGAGVPYNEQFF. The CDR3 DNA reads TGTGCCAGCTGTACCGGGGCGGGGGTGCCATACAATGAGCAGTTCTTC.

The V and J genes are TRBV6-5 and TRBJ1-1, with 9 bases aligning to TRBD1. The CDR3 consists of 14 residues. V lost 5 bases, J lost 4 bases, and 5 bases stayed unmatched. Germline V gene data show CDR1 as MNHEY and CDR2 as SVGAGI. The CDR3 DNA reads TGTGCCAGCAGTATACAGGACAGGGGCACTGAAGCTTTCTTT. Translating gives CASSIQDRGTEAFF.

This chain's CDR3 is CASSQVRGGPNEKLFF. As DNA, the CDR3 is TGCGCCAGCAGCCAAGTTAGGGGAGGCCCGAATGAAAAACTGTTTTTT. The V gene is TRBV4-3, the J gene TRBJ1-4, with D perhaps matching TRBD1 (5 bases). The CDR3 spans 16 residues. Trimming stripped 1 base from V and 5 bases from J, with 14 bases between. Looked up from germline, CDR1 is LGHNA and CDR2 is YSLEER.

The chain is built from TRBV9 and TRBJ2-5; 9 positions agree with TRBD2. The last part of the DNA fits TRBJ2-7 better; the J call may be wrong. This CDR3 has 18 residues. From germline, CDR1 is SGDLS and CDR2 YYNGEE. The CDR3, as DNA: TGTGCCAGCAGCCCCCGGGCGGGCGGGGGGGTCTCCTCCTACGAGCAGTACTTC. Its translation is CASSPRAGGGVSSYEQYF.

This chain joins TRBV9 and TRBJ2-2; maybe TRBD2 (6 bases). The CDR3 extends over 16 amino acids. Trimming left V 5 bases short and J 0 bases short, with 14 bases between. The germline CDR1 and CDR2 sequences are SGDLS and YYNGEE. The CDR3 here is CASRGGGHANTGELFF. In DNA, the CDR3 is TGTGCCAGCAGGGGGGGAGGACACGCGAACACCGGGGAGCTGTTTTTT.

The rearrangement joins TRBV11-3 to TRBJ2-7, with 8 nucleotides matching TRBD2. Germline V gene data show CDR1 as SGHNT and CDR2 as YENEEA. This CDR3 is 15 amino acids long. Trimming at V came to 2 bases and at J to 1 base, leaving 4 bases not matched to a gene. The CDR3 sequence is CASSLRRGESYEQYF. The CDR3 DNA reads as TGTGCCAGCAGCTTAAGGCGGGGGGAATCCTACGAGCAGTACTTC.

The rearrangement joins TRBV4-1 to TRBJ1-2, with D possibly TRBD1 on 6 matching bases. The CDR3 totals 15 residues. Germline lookup yields CDR1 MGHRA and CDR2 YSYEKL. V lost 1 base to trimming and J lost 7 bases, with 16 bases between them. The CDR3 protein is CASSQVPGTLGGYTF. The CDR3 region has the DNA TGCGCCAGCAGCCAAGTTCCCGGGACACTTGGTGGCTACACCTTC.

The chain has TRBV6-4 and TRBJ2-1, with 13 bases aligning to TRBD2. The CDR3 is 15 amino acids. The J segment lost 5 bases and the V segment lost 5 bases, leaving 3 bases of the junction unmatched. Germline V CDR1 and CDR2: MRHNA, SNTAGT. The CDR3 reads CASSPGTSGNNEQFF. Written as DNA, the CDR3 is TGTGCCAGCAGTCCCGGGACTAGCGGGAACAATGAGCAGTTCTTC.

This rearrangement joins TRBV11-2 to TRBJ1-1; unclear D gene. This CDR3 has 11 amino acids. Germline V gene lookup returns CDR1 SGHAT and CDR2 FQNNGV. V gave up 3 bases and J gave up 3 bases, with 2 bases separating them. CDR3 nucleotide sequence: TGTGCCAGCAGCTTCTACACTGAAGCTTTCTTT. It translates to CASSFYTEAFF. Looking up the rest from reference TRBV11-2 and TRBJ1-1 gives the full variable domain: EAGVAQSPRYKIIEKRQSVAFWCNPISGHATLYWYQQILGQGPKLLIQFQNNGVVDDSQLPKDRFSAERLKGVDSTLKIQPAKLEDSAVYLCASSFYTEAFFGQGTRLTVV.